A selection of T cell receptor beta chains follows, all from one sample in a study of read filtering for tumor transcriptome and immune sequencing. MiXCR was run by TCRdb on the reads, yielding one entry per CDR3 protein. The table has approximately 93,000 distinct CDR3 sequences, 20% to 25% seen once. Sequencing was performed on a population of CD138-negative cells sorted from bone marrow. The receptors come from a donor at least 40 years old with multiple myeloma. Each CDR3 is given with its conserved first and last residue. D genes are given only for firm matches. Clone size is given for some rows only: seen once, a few or many times, or a class if the clone is expanded.

CDR3 protein: CASSMTRGFTDTQYF; CDR3 DNA: TGTGCCAGTAGTATGACCAGGGGCTTCACAGATACGCAGTATTTT; D gene: -; V gene: TRBV19; clone size: few; J gene: TRBJ2-3
CDR3 protein: CASTTFAGAYEQYF; CDR3 DNA: TGCGCCAGCACCACCTTCGCAGGGGCCTACGAGCAGTACTTC; D gene: -; V gene: TRBV5-1; clone size: many; J gene: TRBJ2-7
CDR3 protein: CASSFGGIYGYTF; CDR3 DNA: TGTGCCAGCAGTTTCGGAGGGATCTATGGCTACACCTTC; D gene: -; V gene: TRBV28; clone size: few; J gene: TRBJ1-2
CDR3 protein: CASSQDPAGGRYEQYF; CDR3 DNA: TGCGCCAGCAGCCAAGACCCAGCGGGGGGGCGATACGAGCAGTACTTC; D gene: TRBD2; V gene: TRBV4-1; clone size: many; J gene: TRBJ2-7
CDR3 protein: CSALKDRGDGYTF; CDR3 DNA: TGCAGTGCCCTAAAGGACAGGGGCGATGGCTACACCTTC; D gene: TRBD1; V gene: TRBV20-1; clone size: many; J gene: TRBJ1-2
CDR3 protein: CASSEDRVHEQYF; CDR3 DNA: TGTGCCAGCAGTGAGGACAGGGTACATGAGCAGTACTTC; D gene: TRBD1; V gene: TRBV12-3/TRBV12-4; clone size: many; J gene: TRBJ2-7
CDR3 protein: CASSLVLGTASEAFF; CDR3 DNA: TGTGCCAGCAGTTTAGTCCTTGGGACAGCCTCTGAAGCTTTCTTT; D gene: TRBD1; V gene: TRBV28; clone size: -; J gene: TRBJ1-1
CDR3 protein: CASSGPNPSGNTIYF; CDR3 DNA: TGTGCCAGCAGTGGCCCAAACCCCTCTGGAAACACCATATATTTT; D gene: -; V gene: TRBV28; clone size: -; J gene: TRBJ1-3
CDR3 protein: CASSRTRGGVQETQYF; CDR3 DNA: TGTGCCAGCTCCCGGACTCGCGGGGGGGTGCAAGAGACCCAGTACTTC; D gene: TRBD2; V gene: TRBV18; clone size: few; J gene: TRBJ2-5
CDR3 protein: CSASPTAEETQYF; CDR3 DNA: TGCAGTGCTAGTCCCACTGCAGAGGAGACCCAGTACTTC; D gene: -; V gene: TRBV20-1; clone size: many; J gene: TRBJ2-5
CDR3 protein: CASSPAQNTEAFF; CDR3 DNA: TGTGCCAGCTCACCCGCGCAGAACACTGAAGCTTTCTTT; D gene: -; V gene: TRBV18; clone size: few; J gene: TRBJ1-1
CDR3 protein: CASSFGDGVEAFF; CDR3 DNA: TGTGCCAGCAGTTTTGGGGATGGGGTTGAAGCTTTCTTT; D gene: -; V gene: TRBV28; clone size: many; J gene: TRBJ1-1
CDR3 protein: CSAGKGFRQGREKLFF; CDR3 DNA: TGCAGTGCTGGGAAAGGGTTTCGGCAGGGTCGAGAAAAACTGTTTTTT; D gene: -; V gene: TRBV20-1; clone size: -; J gene: TRBJ1-4
CDR3 protein: CASSFARETQYF; CDR3 DNA: TGTGCCAGCAGTTTCGCCCGCGAGACCCAGTACTTC; D gene: -; V gene: TRBV12-3/TRBV12-4; clone size: many; J gene: TRBJ2-5
CDR3 protein: CAGRPTIAAQYF; CDR3 DNA: TGTGCCGGCAGACCCACGATAGCTGCGCAGTATTTT; D gene: -; V gene: TRBV6-6; clone size: -; J gene: TRBJ2-3
CDR3 protein: CASSYGGAGAQYF; CDR3 DNA: TGTGCCAGCAGTTACGGCGGGGCTGGGGCGCAGTATTTT; D gene: -; V gene: TRBV6-2/TRBV6-3; clone size: -; J gene: TRBJ2-3
CDR3 protein: CASSLRETVPNEQFF; CDR3 DNA: TGCGCCAGCAGCTTGAGGGAGACAGTACCCAATGAGCAGTTCTTC; D gene: -; V gene: TRBV5-1; clone size: -; J gene: TRBJ2-1
CDR3 protein: CASSLNAGNTEAFF; CDR3 DNA: TGCGCCAGCAGCCTCAATGCAGGGAACACTGAAGCTTTCTTT; D gene: -; V gene: TRBV5-1; clone size: many; J gene: TRBJ1-1
CDR3 protein: CASSLFGTLNEKLFF; CDR3 DNA: TGTGCCAGCAGTTTATTCGGGACCCTTAATGAAAAACTGTTTTTT; D gene: -; V gene: TRBV28; clone size: many; J gene: TRBJ1-4
CDR3 protein: CASSLALSGETRYF; CDR3 DNA: TGTGCCAGCAGCTTAGCGCTTTCCGGCGAGACCCGGTACTTC; D gene: -; V gene: TRBV7-9; clone size: -; J gene: TRBJ2-5